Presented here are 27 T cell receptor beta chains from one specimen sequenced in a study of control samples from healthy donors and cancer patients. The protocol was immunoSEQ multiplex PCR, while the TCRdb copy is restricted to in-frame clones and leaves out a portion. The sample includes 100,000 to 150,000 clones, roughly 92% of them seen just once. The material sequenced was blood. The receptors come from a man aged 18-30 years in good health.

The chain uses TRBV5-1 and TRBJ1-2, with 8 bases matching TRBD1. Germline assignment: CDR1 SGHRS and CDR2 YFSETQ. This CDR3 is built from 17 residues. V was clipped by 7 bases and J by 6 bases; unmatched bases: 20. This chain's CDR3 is CASSSVSGGGGRDGYTF. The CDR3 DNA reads TGCGCCAGCTCCTCCGTTTCAGGGGGCGGTGGACGAGATGGCTACACCTTC.

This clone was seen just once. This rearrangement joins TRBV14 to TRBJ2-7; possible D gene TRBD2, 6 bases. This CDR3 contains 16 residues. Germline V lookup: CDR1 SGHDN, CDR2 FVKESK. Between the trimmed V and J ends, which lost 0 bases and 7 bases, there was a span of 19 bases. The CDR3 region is CASSQDRGSGLGEQYF. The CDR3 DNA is TGTGCCAGCAGCCAAGATCGGGGGTCAGGGCTTGGAGAGCAGTACTTC. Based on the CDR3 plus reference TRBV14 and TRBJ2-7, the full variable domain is EAGVTQFPSHSVIEKGQTVTLRCDPISGHDNLYWYRRVMGKEIKFLLHFVKESKQDESGMPNNRFLAERTGGTYSTLKVQPAELEDSGVYFCASSQDRGSGLGEQYFGPGTRLTVT.

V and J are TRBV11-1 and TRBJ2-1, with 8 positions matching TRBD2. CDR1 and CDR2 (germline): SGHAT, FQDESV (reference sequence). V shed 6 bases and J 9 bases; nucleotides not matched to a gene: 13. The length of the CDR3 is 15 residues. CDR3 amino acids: CASSLRGGRVLEQFF. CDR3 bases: TGTGCCAGCAGTCTCCGGGGGGGCCGGGTTCTTGAGCAGTTCTTC.

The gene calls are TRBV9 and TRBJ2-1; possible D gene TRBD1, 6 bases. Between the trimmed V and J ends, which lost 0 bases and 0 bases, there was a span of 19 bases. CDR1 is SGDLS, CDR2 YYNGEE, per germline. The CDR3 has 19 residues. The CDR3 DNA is TGTGCCAGCAGCGTAGAAGGGCTCCAGGGGTCGAGCTCCTACAATGAGCAGTTCTTC. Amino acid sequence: CASSVEGLQGSSSYNEQFF. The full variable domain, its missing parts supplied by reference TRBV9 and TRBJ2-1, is DSGVTQTPKHLITATGQRVTLRCSPRSGDLSVYWYQQSLDQGLQFLIQYYNGEERAKGNILERFSAQQFPDLHSELNLSSLELGDSALYFCASSVEGLQGSSSYNEQFFGPGTRLTVL.

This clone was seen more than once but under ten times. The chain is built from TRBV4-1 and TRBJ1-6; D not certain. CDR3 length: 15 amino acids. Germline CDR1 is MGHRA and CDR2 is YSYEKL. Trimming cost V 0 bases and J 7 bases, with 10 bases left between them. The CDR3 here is CASSQELRFNSPLHF. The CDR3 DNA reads TGCGCCAGCAGCCAAGAGTTAAGGTTCAATTCACCCCTCCACTTT.

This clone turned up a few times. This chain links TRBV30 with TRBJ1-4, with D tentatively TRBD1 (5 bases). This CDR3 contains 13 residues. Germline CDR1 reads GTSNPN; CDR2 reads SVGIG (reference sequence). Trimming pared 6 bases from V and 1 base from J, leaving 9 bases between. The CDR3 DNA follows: TGTGCCTGTTCTACAGGAACTAATGAAAAACTGTTTTTT. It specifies CACSTGTNEKLFF.

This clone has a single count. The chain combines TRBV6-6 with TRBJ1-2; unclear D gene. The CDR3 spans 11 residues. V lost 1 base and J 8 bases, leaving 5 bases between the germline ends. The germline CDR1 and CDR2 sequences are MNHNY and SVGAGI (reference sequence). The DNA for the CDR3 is TGTGCCAGCAGTTACTGGGAAGGCTACACCTTC. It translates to CASSYWEGYTF.

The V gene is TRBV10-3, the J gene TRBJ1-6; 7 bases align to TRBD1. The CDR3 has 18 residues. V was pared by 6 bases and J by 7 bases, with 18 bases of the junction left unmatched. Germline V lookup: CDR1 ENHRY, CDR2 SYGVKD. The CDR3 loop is CAIRAGQPIGGLNSPLHF. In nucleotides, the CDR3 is TGTGCCATCAGGGCGGGACAGCCTATCGGTGGGCTAAATTCACCCCTCCACTTT.

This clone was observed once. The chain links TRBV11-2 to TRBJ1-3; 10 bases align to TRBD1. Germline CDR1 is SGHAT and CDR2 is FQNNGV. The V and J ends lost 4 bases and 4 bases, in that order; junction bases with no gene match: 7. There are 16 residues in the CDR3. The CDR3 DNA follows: TGTGCCAGCAGCTCCCTGACAGGGGGCAAGGGAAACACCATATATTTT. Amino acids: CASSSLTGGKGNTIYF.

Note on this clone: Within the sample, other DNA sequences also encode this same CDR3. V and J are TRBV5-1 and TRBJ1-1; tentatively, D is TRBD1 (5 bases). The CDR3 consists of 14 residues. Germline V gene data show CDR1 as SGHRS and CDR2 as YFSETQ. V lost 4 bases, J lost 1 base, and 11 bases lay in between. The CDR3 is CASSPGHRNTEAFF. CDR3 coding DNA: TGCGCCAGCAGCCCTGGACACCGGAACACTGAAGCTTTCTTT.

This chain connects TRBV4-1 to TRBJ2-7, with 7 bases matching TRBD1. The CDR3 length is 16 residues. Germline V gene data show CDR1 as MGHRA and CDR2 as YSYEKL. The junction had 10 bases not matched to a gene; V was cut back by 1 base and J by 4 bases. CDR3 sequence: CASSQAPTGDRYEQYF. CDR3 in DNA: TGCGCCAGCAGCCAAGCCCCAACAGGGGACCGTTACGAGCAGTACTTC.

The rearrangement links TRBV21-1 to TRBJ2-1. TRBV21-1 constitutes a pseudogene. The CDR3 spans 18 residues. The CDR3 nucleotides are TGTGCCAGCAGCAAACCATTTCCAGTACCGAAATGGAATGGTGAGCAGTTCTTC. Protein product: CASSKPFPVPKWNGEQFF.

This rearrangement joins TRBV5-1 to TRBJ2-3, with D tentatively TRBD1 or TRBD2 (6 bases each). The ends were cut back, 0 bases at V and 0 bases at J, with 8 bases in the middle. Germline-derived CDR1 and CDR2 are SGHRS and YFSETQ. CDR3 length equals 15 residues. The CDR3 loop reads CASSLGGASTDTQYF. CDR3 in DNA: TGCGCCAGCAGCTTGGGGGGGGCGAGCACAGATACGCAGTATTTT.

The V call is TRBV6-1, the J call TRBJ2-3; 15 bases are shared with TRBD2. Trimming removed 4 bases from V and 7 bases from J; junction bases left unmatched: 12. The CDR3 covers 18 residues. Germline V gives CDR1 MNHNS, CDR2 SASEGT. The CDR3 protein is CASSGPWTSGGEIHTQYF. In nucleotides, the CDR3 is TGTGCCAGCAGTGGCCCCTGGACTAGCGGGGGGGAAATACATACGCAGTATTTT.

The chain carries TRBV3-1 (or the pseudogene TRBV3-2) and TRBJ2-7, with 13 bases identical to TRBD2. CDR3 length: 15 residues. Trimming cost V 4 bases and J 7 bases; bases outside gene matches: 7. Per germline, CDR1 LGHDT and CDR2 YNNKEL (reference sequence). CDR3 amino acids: CASSPLGLAGVEQYF. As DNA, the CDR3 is TGTGCCAGCAGCCCCTTAGGACTAGCGGGGGTTGAGCAGTACTTC.

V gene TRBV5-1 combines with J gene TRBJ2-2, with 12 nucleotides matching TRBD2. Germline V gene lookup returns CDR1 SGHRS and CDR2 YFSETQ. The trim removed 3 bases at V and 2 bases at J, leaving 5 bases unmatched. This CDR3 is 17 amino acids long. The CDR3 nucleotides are TGCGCCAGCAGCTCGGCTAGCGGGGGGGAAAACACCGGGGAGCTGTTTTTT. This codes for CASSSASGGENTGELFF.

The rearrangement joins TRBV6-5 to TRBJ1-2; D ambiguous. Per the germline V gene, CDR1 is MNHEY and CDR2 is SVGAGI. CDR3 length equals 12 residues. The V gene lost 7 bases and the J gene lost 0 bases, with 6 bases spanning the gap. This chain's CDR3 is CASTPTNYGYTF. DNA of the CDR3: TGTGCCAGCACTCCCACTAACTATGGCTACACCTTC.

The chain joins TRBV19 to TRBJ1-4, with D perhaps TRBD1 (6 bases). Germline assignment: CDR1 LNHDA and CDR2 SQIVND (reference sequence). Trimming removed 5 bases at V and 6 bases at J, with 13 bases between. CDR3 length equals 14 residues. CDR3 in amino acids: CASSLQGPYEKLFF. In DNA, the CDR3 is TGTGCCAGTAGTCTACAGGGTCCGTATGAAAAACTGTTTTTT.

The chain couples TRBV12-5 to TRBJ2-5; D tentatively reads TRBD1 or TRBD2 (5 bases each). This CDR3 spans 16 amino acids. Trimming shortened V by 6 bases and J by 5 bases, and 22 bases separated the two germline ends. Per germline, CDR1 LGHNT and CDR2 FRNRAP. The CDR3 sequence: CASGSTSGRIRETQYF. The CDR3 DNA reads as TGTGCTAGTGGGAGTACCTCGGGGCGAATTCGGGAGACCCAGTACTTC.

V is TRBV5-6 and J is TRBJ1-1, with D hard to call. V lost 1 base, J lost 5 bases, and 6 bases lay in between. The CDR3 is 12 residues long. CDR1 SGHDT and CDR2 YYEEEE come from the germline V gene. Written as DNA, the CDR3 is TGTGCCAGCAGCTTGACATTTACTGAAGCTTTCTTT. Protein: CASSLTFTEAFF.

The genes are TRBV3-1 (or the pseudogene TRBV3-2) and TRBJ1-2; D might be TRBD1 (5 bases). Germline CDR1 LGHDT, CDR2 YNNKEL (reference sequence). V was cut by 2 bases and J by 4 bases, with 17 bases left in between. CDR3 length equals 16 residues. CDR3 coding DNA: TGTGCCAGCAGCCAACAGCCGGGACGGACAATCTATGGCTACACCTTC. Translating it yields CASSQQPGRTIYGYTF.

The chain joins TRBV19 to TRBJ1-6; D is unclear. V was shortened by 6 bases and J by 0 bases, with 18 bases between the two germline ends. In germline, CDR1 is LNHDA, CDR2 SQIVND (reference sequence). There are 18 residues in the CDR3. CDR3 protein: CASSDRGLRSSYNSPLHF. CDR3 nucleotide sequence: TGTGCCAGTAGCGATCGGGGTCTAAGGAGCTCCTATAATTCACCCCTCCACTTT.

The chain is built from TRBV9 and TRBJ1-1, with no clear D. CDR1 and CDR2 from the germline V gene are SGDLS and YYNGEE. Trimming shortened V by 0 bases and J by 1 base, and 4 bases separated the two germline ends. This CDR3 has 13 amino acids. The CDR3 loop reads CASSVDRNTEAFF. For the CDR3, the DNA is TGTGCCAGCAGCGTAGACAGGAACACTGAAGCTTTCTTT. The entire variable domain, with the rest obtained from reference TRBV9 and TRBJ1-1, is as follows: DSGVTQTPKHLITATGQRVTLRCSPRSGDLSVYWYQQSLDQGLQFLIQYYNGEERAKGNILERFSAQQFPDLHSELNLSSLELGDSALYFCASSVDRNTEAFFGQGTRLTVV.

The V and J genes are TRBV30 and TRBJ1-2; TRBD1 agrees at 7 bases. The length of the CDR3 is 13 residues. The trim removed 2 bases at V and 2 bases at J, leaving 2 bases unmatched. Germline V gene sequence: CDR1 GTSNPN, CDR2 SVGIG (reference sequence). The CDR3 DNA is TGTGCCTGGAGTCACAGGGGCAACTATGGCTACACCTTC. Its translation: CAWSHRGNYGYTF. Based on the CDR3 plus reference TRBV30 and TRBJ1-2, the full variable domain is SQTIHQWPATLVQPVGSPLSLECTVEGTSNPNLYWYRQAAGRGLQLLFYSVGIGQISSEVPQNLSASRPQDRQFILSSKKLLLSDSGFYLCAWSHRGNYGYTFGSGTRLTVV.

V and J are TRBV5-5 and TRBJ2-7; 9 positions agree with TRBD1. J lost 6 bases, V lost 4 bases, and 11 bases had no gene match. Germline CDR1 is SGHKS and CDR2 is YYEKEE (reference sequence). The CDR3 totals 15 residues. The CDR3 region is CASSHPGTGIGEQYF. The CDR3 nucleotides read TGTGCCAGCAGCCACCCCGGGACAGGGATAGGCGAGCAGTACTTC.

The DNA of the CDR3 is TGTGCCAGCAGCGAACAGACAGGTTCCCAGCCCCAGCATTTT. Its translation: CASSEQTGSQPQHF. This chain joins TRBV2 and TRBJ1-5, with D possibly being TRBD1 (6 bases). This CDR3 is built from 14 residues. V lost 6 bases, J lost 7 bases, and 16 bases lay in between. Germline V gene lookup returns CDR1 SNHLY and CDR2 FYNNEI.

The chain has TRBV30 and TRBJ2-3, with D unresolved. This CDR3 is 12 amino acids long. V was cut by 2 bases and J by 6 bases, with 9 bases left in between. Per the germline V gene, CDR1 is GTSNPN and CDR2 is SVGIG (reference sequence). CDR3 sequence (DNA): TGTGCCTGGAGTATATGGCGCGATACGCAGTATTTT. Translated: CAWSIWRDTQYF.